This entry is about one TCR beta chain. Its matching antigen is unknown. These data originate in a study of post-analysis software for immune sequencing data. Study-wide findings and caveats: Five TRBV segments, including TRBV5-6, TRBV5-1 and TRBV20-1, were more frequent in patients than controls.

There are 16 residues in the CDR3. The ends lost 0 bases at V and 2 bases at J; junction bases unmatched: 4. From germline, CDR1 is SGHNT and CDR2 YYREEE (reference sequence). Built from TCR beta cDNA, the libraries had unique molecular identifiers in them. It was from about 0.94 to 9.7 million T cells that 450,000 to 550,000 cDNA molecules came. TCRdb analysed the PCR reads with MiXCR anew, one entry per CDR3 protein. The sample contains approximately 570,000 distinct CDR3 sequences, around 47% of which appear only once. The chain carries TRBV5-4 and TRBJ2-3, with 9 bases fitting TRBD2. Source material: blood. This receptor was obtained from a girl aged 10 to 17 with multiple sclerosis. CDR3 nucleotides: TGTGCCAGCAGCTTGGAGGCGGGAGGGCCCACAGATACGCAGTATTTT. Protein product: CASSLEAGGPTDTQYF.